The present T cell receptor beta chain was sequenced within a study of blood T cells in healthy people across ages. Study observations and caveats: Compared with aged donors, long-lived donors showed fewer expanded clones, suggesting selection.

Of note for this clonotype: The antigen remains unidentified.

The use of a sample-barcoded 5' primer and a J-beta primer mix characterized a second PCR of roughly 6 to 11 cycles. Every cDNA was tagged by a template-switch adaptor with 12 random nucleotides. Sequencing of every sample gave 2.5 million or more CDR3-containing paired-end reads. A single record per CDR3 protein comes from TCRdb applying MiXCR to the 5' RACE reads. The sample shows approximately 810,000 distinct CDR3 sequences, around 34% of them seen only once. For every donor, a draw yielded about 10 milliliters of peripheral blood. CDR1 is SQVTM, CDR2 ANQGSEA, per germline. The CDR3 spans 14 residues. After removal of 3 bases from V and 0 bases from J, the junction contained 2 bases not matched to a gene.

The chain has TRBV29-1 and TRBJ1-2; 9 positions match TRBD1. This TCR came from a man between 18 and 35 years old in good health. The source material was blood. CDR3 sequence: CSVDDRGANYGYTF. CDR3 in DNA: TGCAGCGTTGACGACAGGGGGGCTAACTATGGCTACACCTTC.